These T cell receptor beta chains were read from a single sample in a study of blood T cell repertoires in COVID-19. Profiling relied on immunoSEQ multiplex PCR, and the TCRdb table lists in-frame clones only, not all of them. The sample has about 27,000 clones, approximately 79% seen once; the top ten hold about 1.8%. The sequenced sample consisted of peripheral blood. The receptor set was obtained from a man aged 80 or over with active or convalescent COVID-19. The CDR3 runs from the conserved cysteine through the conserved F or W. The order of the fields is J gene, V gene, D gene, clone size, CDR3 DNA, CDR3 protein. The D gene is left open where the match is weak. A clone size is listed for some rows: how often the clone was seen (once, few, many), or a class if it is expanded.

J gene: TRBJ2-5; V gene: TRBV19; D gene: .; clone size: once; CDR3 DNA: TGTGCCAGTAGTAAAAACTCAGGGCCCCAAGAGACCCAGTACTTC; CDR3 protein: CASSKNSGPQETQYF
J gene: TRBJ2-1; V gene: TRBV5-5; D gene: .; clone size: .; CDR3 DNA: TGTGCCAGCAGCCCGGGACCGGAGGGTGAGCAGTTCTTC; CDR3 protein: CASSPGPEGEQFF
J gene: TRBJ2-4; V gene: TRBV2; D gene: TRBD1; clone size: .; CDR3 DNA: TGTGCCAGCAATCTGGACAGGGTAGTAACCAAAAACATTCAGTACTTC; CDR3 protein: CASNLDRVVTKNIQYF
J gene: TRBJ2-5; V gene: TRBV5-1; D gene: .; clone size: once; CDR3 DNA: TGCGCCAGCAGCCGCGATCTAGCGACCCAAGAGACCCAGTACTTC; CDR3 protein: CASSRDLATQETQYF
J gene: TRBJ2-1; V gene: TRBV4-2; D gene: .; clone size: .; CDR3 DNA: TGTGCCAGCAGCCAAGCCCTTTCGGTGAGCGCGGGCAATGAGCAGTTCTTC; CDR3 protein: CASSQALSVSAGNEQFF
J gene: TRBJ2-5; V gene: TRBV5-4; D gene: .; clone size: .; CDR3 DNA: TGTGCCAGCAGCTTGGGTCCTTTGGGCAGTGAAGAGACCCAGTACTTC; CDR3 protein: CASSLGPLGSEETQYF
J gene: TRBJ2-1; V gene: TRBV7-6; D gene: .; clone size: .; CDR3 DNA: TGTGCCAGCAGCTCCTTGACCGGTTCGGAGGCCCTCAATGAGCAGTTCTTC; CDR3 protein: CASSSLTGSEALNEQFF
J gene: TRBJ2-7; V gene: TRBV5-8; D gene: .; clone size: medium-sized; CDR3 DNA: TGTGCCAGCAGCCCAGCCTACGAGCAGTACTTC; CDR3 protein: CASSPAYEQYF
J gene: TRBJ1-1; V gene: TRBV10-2; D gene: TRBD1; clone size: .; CDR3 DNA: TGCGCCAGCAGTCCCCCCGACAGGGTGAACACTGAAGCTTTCTTT; CDR3 protein: CASSPPDRVNTEAFF
J gene: TRBJ1-1; V gene: TRBV19; D gene: TRBD1; clone size: few; CDR3 DNA: TGTGCCAGTAGTATTCAACAGGGGTTTGTTTTCTTT; CDR3 protein: CASSIQQGFVFF
J gene: TRBJ2-3; V gene: TRBV19; D gene: TRBD1; clone size: .; CDR3 DNA: TGTGCCAGTAATTGGGACAGGGGCAGCGATACGCAGTATTTT; CDR3 protein: CASNWDRGSDTQYF
J gene: TRBJ2-1; V gene: TRBV5-4; D gene: TRBD1; clone size: .; CDR3 DNA: TGTGCCAGCAGCTCTAGACAGGGCTGGGATGAGCAGTTCTTC; CDR3 protein: CASSSRQGWDEQFF